This TCR beta chain originates from a study of T cell clonality in common variable immunodeficiency. The method was immunoSEQ multiplex PCR; TCRdb's version includes in-frame clones alone and lacks a portion of them. This sample has tens of thousands of clones, each found more than once. Study conclusions and caveats: Fewer deletions and N-nucleotide insertions were reportedly seen in common variable immunodeficiency TCR beta sequences. Links between repertoire features and CVID complications were heterogeneity-limited.

This clone appeared many times. What it binds is not known. Coverage ceases 3 residues before the CDR3 finishes, and the germline J gene fills in the end. Germline-derived CDR1 and CDR2 are SGHVS and FNYEAQ. The CDR3 covers 15 residues. The TCR comes from a person between 18 and 69 years old in good health. Specimen: peripheral blood mononuclear cells. This chain links TRBV7-6 with TRBJ2-3; maybe TRBD1 (7 bases). CDR3: CASSRGTATQETQYF. CDR3 bases read: TGTGCCAGCAGTCGCGGGACAGCAACACAAGAGACG.